The entry below gives a single T cell receptor beta chain sequence along with its context. Antigen unknown. The record originates from a study of long-term antiretroviral therapy in people with HIV. Points from the study as a whole: HIV repertoires had narrower CDR3 length ranges than controls.

Sequencing used immunoSEQ v3.0 at survey level. The assay was immunoSEQ multiplex PCR, and TCRdb's table has in-frame clones only and misses some. The sample shows some 22,000 clones, 85% of them seen only once. V gave up 1 base and J gave up 5 bases, with 13 bases separating them. Germline values: CDR1 SGHNT, CDR2 YYREEE (reference sequence). The CDR3 runs 15 residues. Sequencing was performed on unsorted PBMCs, taken approximately 4 years after starting antiretroviral therapy. The sequence was obtained from a young man with HIV. The chain carries TRBV5-4 and TRBJ2-1; D gene unclear. The CDR3 reads CASSLNHHRNNEQFF. DNA for the CDR3: TGTGCCAGCAGCTTGAATCACCACCGAAACAATGAGCAGTTCTTC.